This T cell receptor beta chain derives from a study of CD8 T cells in Susac syndrome (dated by TCRdb to the late 2010s). With regard to the full study: Repertoire sequencing was used to test whether CD8+ T cell activation and differentiation in Susac syndrome was antigen driven. CD8+ T cell repertoire clonality was compared between fewer than 13 healthy donors, about 14 Susac syndrome patients and around 16 multiple sclerosis patients. Overall study results and their limits: The number of individuals in the TCR sequencing and HLA analysis was acknowledged as relatively small.

About this clonotype itself: This clone's antigen is unknown. No per-base quality is available; no much larger clone lies one base away.

Peripheral blood CD8+ and CD4+ T cells from healthy donors, Susac syndrome patients and multiple sclerosis patients were profiled by high-throughput TCR beta sequencing. Multiple sclerosis controls were treatment-naive patients with stable or active relapsing-remitting disease fulfilling revised McDonald criteria. Bulk CD8+ and CD4+ T cells were purified by magnetic negative isolation, whereas CD8+ TEMRA cells were enriched by FACS. Blood was drawn into EDTA tubes, processed within 24 hours, and PBMCs were isolated by density gradient centrifugation. PBMCs destined for TCR sequencing were cryopreserved in liquid nitrogen and later thawed in a 37 °C water bath. A purity of at least 90% was achieved for sorted or isolated CD4+, CD8+ and CD8+ TEMRA cells. RNA was extracted using the RNeasy kit, and about 0.45 to 1 microgram was reverse transcribed with random hexamers. The immunoSEQ multiplex PCR assay, which covers 54 Vbeta and 13 Jbeta segments, was used to amplify TCR beta CDR3 regions. Bias from PCR amplification was corrected by using a synthetic template baseline for primer optimization and for computational correction. The authors' analysis ran thus. Reads were annotated to V, D and J genes according to IMGT and were analyzed with immunoSEQ Analyzer, with only productive sequences retained. Clonality was calculated as one minus the Shannon entropy normalized by log2 of the number of productive unique sequences. Public and private clones were assessed among the 100 most prevalent clones of each patient and control. Susac-specific clones were defined as absent from healthy and MS cohorts, 850 to 1,300 published viral clones and other ImmuneACCESS disease sequences. TCRdb took the public reads, trimmed them with fastp at Q25, ran MiXCR for clone calling and kept in-frame beta chains. Each entry is one CDR3 protein sequence, shown with its most common DNA and genes. In this record, the V and J calls reflect TCRdb's handling and not the investigators' own analysis. The sample includes 350,000 to 550,000 distinct CDR3 sequences, with around 83% observed a single time. In total, the top ten clones hold about 0.12% of the sample.

The junction shows trimming of 1 base on V and 5 bases on J, and the gene matches do not reach 17 bases of it. The CDR3 runs 19 amino acids, cysteine and phenylalanine included. Kept here is only the CDR3 DNA, which spans 57 bases and is read in frame from base 1. In the germline V gene, CDR1 corresponds to SGHVS and CDR2 to FQNEAQ. The chain couples TRBV7-8 to TRBJ2-5, and TRBD2 aligns with 9 junction nucleotides. This TCR was recovered from a human donor with multiple sclerosis. Sequencing input: CD8+ T cells from PBMCs. The CDR3 protein: CASSLVQLAGVSPWETQYF. Here is the DNA: TGTGCCAGCAGCTTAGTCCAACTAGCGGGTGTATCTCCCTGGGAGACCCAGTACTTC.